Following are 31 T cell receptor beta chains from one sample sequenced in a study of prognosis after radiotherapy for stage I lung cancer. Starting from genomic DNA, TCR beta CDR3 was amplified through two-round multiplex PCR. Gene-specific primers for each TRBV and TRBJ gene drove first-round PCR. Each CDR3 protein is one row after TCRdb ran MiXCR on the multiplex PCR reads. In the table there are under 75,000 distinct CDR3 sequences, around a quarter of which are singletons. Sequenced here: PBMCs, sampled before or after stereotactic body radiation therapy (not recorded which). All receptors come from a donor aged 50 or older with non-small cell lung cancer.

The sample holds many counts of this clonotype. Here the CDR3 DNA reads TGTGCCAGCACCTCGTATGGGACAGGACGAAGTATTGGCAATCAGCCCCAGCATTTT. Translating it yields CASTSYGTGRSIGNQPQHF. This sequence joins TRBV6-1 and TRBJ1-5; 8 bases fit TRBD1. Germline CDR1 MNHNS, CDR2 SASEGT. This CDR3 has 19 residues. V gave up 7 bases and J gave up 2 bases; unmatched junction bases: 19.

In this sample, this clonotype turned up many times. The J gene is TRBJ2-5, the V gene TRBV30; a possible D gene is TRBD2 (5 bases). The V and J ends lost 2 bases and 5 bases respectively, with 21 bases between them. CDR3 size: 16 residues. Germline V gives CDR1 GTSNPN, CDR2 SVGIG (reference sequence). CDR3 protein: CAWSYLESGLGETQYF. In DNA form, the CDR3 reads TGTGCCTGGAGTTACCTCGAATCTGGACTGGGGGAGACCCAGTACTTC.

Ten or more counts support this clonotype. The chain links TRBV6-2 or TRBV6-3 to TRBJ2-7; unclear D gene. CDR1 and CDR2 (germline): MNHEY, SVGEGT. The CDR3 covers 15 residues. V was trimmed by 2 bases and J by 2 bases, leaving 13 bases between them. The CDR3 loop is CASSYRVEGPYEQYF. CDR3 nucleotides: TGTGCCAGCAGTTACAGGGTCGAAGGACCCTACGAGCAGTACTTC.

Here the CDR3 reads CASILRGQTQYF. CDR3 bases: TGTGCCAGCATTTTGCGGGGACAGACCCAGTACTTC. The V and J genes are TRBV28 and TRBJ2-5; TRBD2 is a possible D gene (6 bases). The CDR3 extends over 12 amino acids. CDR1 and CDR2 from the germline V gene are MDHEN and SYDVKM. Trimming left V 7 bases short and J 6 bases short, with 12 bases between.

Concerning this clonotype itself: A much bigger clone sits one base away, suggesting this may be a read error. The V gene is TRBV7-6, the J gene TRBJ2-5, with TRBD1 identical over 8 bases. This CDR3 has 15 residues. Germline CDR1 is SGHVS and CDR2 is FNYEAQ. The CDR3 region is CASSLGQGPRETQYF. CDR3 DNA: TGTGCCAGTAGCTTAGGACAGGGTCCACGGGAGACCCAGTACTTC.

This clonotype has ten or more counts. The chain joins TRBV2 to TRBJ1-4; 7 nucleotides agree with TRBD1. V trimming: 8 bases; J trimming: 7 bases; junction bases outside the gene matches: 7. The CDR3 contains 13 residues. The germline V gene encodes CDR1 SNHLY and CDR2 FYNNEI. The DNA for the CDR3 is TGTGCCAGCCTACAGGGGATTAGTGAAAAACTGTTTTTT. This translates into CASLQGISEKLFF.

This clonotype was seen at least ten times. This rearrangement joins TRBV2 to TRBJ2-1, with 10 bases lining up with TRBD2. Germline values: CDR1 SNHLY, CDR2 FYNNEI. The CDR3 consists of 19 residues. With V trimmed by 1 base and J by 0 bases, 9 bases remained unmatched. The CDR3 DNA sequence: TGTGCCAGCAGTGAAGGGGAAGCGGGGGGGCGGAGCTCCTACAATGAGCAGTTCTTC. It specifies CASSEGEAGGRSSYNEQFF.

The chain carries TRBV7-2 and TRBJ2-1, with D tentatively TRBD2 (6 bases). V lost 5 bases and J 6 bases, leaving 20 bases between the germline ends. The CDR3 sequence is 16 residues long. The V gene's germline CDR1 is SGHTA and CDR2 FQGNSA. CDR3 DNA sequence: TGTGCCAGCAGCGGCCTCCGTGACATGGGGGGCAATGAGCAGTTCTTC. Protein sequence: CASSGLRDMGGNEQFF.

The table lists this clonotype with a count of one. A single base separates this from a much larger clone, so it may be a read error. The gene calls are TRBV11-1 and TRBJ2-5; 7 positions match TRBD1. From germline, CDR1 is SGHAT and CDR2 FQDESV (reference sequence). The V gene end was trimmed by 2 bases and the J gene end by 1 base; junction bases not matched to a gene: 4. This CDR3 contains 15 residues. DNA for the CDR3: TGTGCCAGCAGCTTAAGTCCAGGGGGCCAAGAGACCCAGTACTTC. Amino acids: CASSLSPGGQETQYF.

This clonotype has ten or more counts. The J gene is TRBJ2-2, the V gene TRBV6-5; D is ambiguous. The ends were cut back, 2 bases at V and 5 bases at J, with 12 bases in the middle. The CDR3 runs 15 residues. Germline loops: CDR1 MNHEY, CDR2 SVGAGI. This chain's CDR3 is CASSYREVGTGELFF. CDR3 coding DNA: TGTGCCAGCAGTTACAGGGAAGTGGGTACCGGGGAGCTGTTTTTT.

Remarks on this clonotype: A far larger clone is one nucleotide away, so this likely arose from a read error. This chain links TRBV6-4 with TRBJ1-5; TRBD1 matches at 8 bases. Germline loops: CDR1 MRHNA, CDR2 SNTAGT. The CDR3 is 14 residues long. The CDR3 sequence: CASSTRTGNQRQHF. The CDR3 bases are TGTGCCAGCAGTACCCGGACAGGGAATCAGCGCCAGCATTTT.

This clonotype showed up just a few times. A single base is all that separates this from a far larger clone, so a read error is likely. This chain links TRBV6-2 or TRBV6-3 with TRBJ2-5; TRBD2 matches 8 bases. The CDR3 extends over 13 amino acids. V shed 11 bases and J 5 bases; nucleotides not matched to a gene: 10. The germline gives CDR1 MNHEY, CDR2 SVGEGT. CDR3 nucleotides: TGTGCCCGCCGGGAGGGGGGCCCGGAGACCCAGTACTTC. Its translation: CARREGGPETQYF.

Notes on this clonotype: This likely came from a read error, as a far larger clone is one base away. CDR3 loop: CDSTSDRANSPLHF. In DNA, the CDR3 is TGTGACAGCACCTCGGACAGGGCAAATTCACCCCTCCACTTT. V gene TRBV6-5 combines with J gene TRBJ1-6; 8 bases line up with TRBD1. The CDR3 covers 14 residues. CDR1 MNHEY and CDR2 SVGAGI come from the germline V gene.

This clonotype appeared many times. This chain joins TRBV6-2 or TRBV6-3 and TRBJ1-2; D perhaps matches TRBD1 (5 bases). CDR1 MNHEY and CDR2 SVGEGT come from the germline V gene. V lost 6 bases to trimming and J lost 8 bases, with 13 bases between them. CDR3 length equals 12 residues. The CDR3 bases are TGTGCCAGCAGCGAACAGGTCAGCGGCTACACCTTC. Its protein is CASSEQVSGYTF.

Concerning this clonotype itself: A read error may account for a junction end that differs from germline. The chain joins TRBV6-1 to TRBJ1-2; 8 positions agree with TRBD1. The germline CDR1 and CDR2 sequences are MNHNS and SASEGT. This CDR3 comprises 18 residues. CDR3 nucleotides: TGTGCCAGCAGTCCCCTATCGACAGGGGACGAGGCTAAATATGGCTACACCTTC. Translated, it gives CASSPLSTGDEAKYGYTF.

As concerns this clonotype: A much larger clone lies one base from this, so it may be a read error. The J gene is TRBJ1-2, the V gene TRBV7-9, with TRBD1 as a possible D gene (6 bases). The CDR3 runs to 12 residues. Germline lookup yields CDR1 SEHNR and CDR2 FQNEAQ (reference sequence). V was clipped by 8 bases and J by 7 bases, with 14 bases between them. The CDR3 DNA is TGTGCCAGCTCTTACAGGGAGACTGGCTACACCTTC. Amino acid sequence: CASSYRETGYTF.

This clonotype was observed at least ten times. The chain links TRBV5-1 to TRBJ2-7; D remains unclear. V was pared by 4 bases and J by 9 bases, with 14 bases between. The V gene's germline CDR1 is SGHRS and CDR2 YFSETQ. This CDR3 comprises 12 residues. CDR3 region: CASSQTGLGQYF. The CDR3 DNA is TGCGCCAGCAGCCAGACCGGCCTAGGGCAGTACTTC.

As concerns this clonotype: The junction differs from germline at one of its ends, possibly a read error. The chain has TRBV19 and TRBJ2-3; TRBD2 might be the D (5 bases). This CDR3 is built from 16 residues. The germline CDR1 and CDR2 sequences are LNHDA and SQIVND (reference sequence). This chain's CDR3 is CASIPGVAHGDYTHYF. In DNA form, the CDR3 reads TGTGCCAGTATCCCCGGGGTGGCCCATGGGGATTATACGCATTATTTT.

A note on this clonotype: This could be a read error, since a much larger clone is one nucleotide away. V is TRBV27 and J is TRBJ1-6, with 10 bases aligning to TRBD1. The junction had 18 bases not matched to a gene; V was cut back by 10 bases and J by 18 bases. Germline CDR1 and CDR2: MNHEY and SMNVEV (reference sequence). The CDR3 length is 14 residues. The DNA for the CDR3 is TGTGCCATCCCGACAGGGGGCGCGAATTCACACCCCCACTTT. It is translated as CAIPTGGANSHPHF.

Points on this clonotype: Possible read error: a much larger clone is one base away. The CDR3 carries no conserved terminal phenylalanine or tryptophan, so it likely arises from a read error. V usage is TRBV5-5 and J usage is TRBJ1-5, with a weak D call TRBD1 (5 bases). Trimming pared 1 base from V and 3 bases from J, leaving 11 bases between. The germline V gene has CDR1 SGHKS and CDR2 YYEKEE (reference sequence). The CDR3 totals 15 residues. As DNA, the CDR3 is TGTGCCAGCAGCTTGTGGGGGATTAACAATCAGCCCCAGCATTCT. Its translation: CASSLWGINNQPQHS.

The chain couples TRBV5-1 to TRBJ2-7, with D possibly being TRBD1 (9 bases). V was pared by 1 base and J by 2 bases, with 16 bases between. Germline CDR1 is SGHRS and CDR2 is YFSETQ. CDR3 length: 16 residues. As DNA, the CDR3 is TGCGCCAGCAGCTTGCGGGGGGGACAGGGACCCTACGAGCAGTACTTC. It is translated as CASSLRGGQGPYEQYF.

This clonotype showed up many times. The chain recombines TRBV19 with TRBJ1-4, with TRBD1 identical over 7 bases. The CDR3 is 15 residues long. V lost 7 bases to trimming and J lost 4 bases; unmatched junction nucleotides: 9. Germline loops: CDR1 LNHDA, CDR2 SQIVND (reference sequence). The CDR3 loop is CASTISTGSNEKLFF. In nucleotides, the CDR3 is TGTGCCAGTACCATATCGACAGGGAGTAATGAAAAACTGTTTTTT.

This clonotype showed up many times. The genes are TRBV7-8 and TRBJ2-1, with 9 positions matching TRBD2. Germline values: CDR1 SGHVS, CDR2 FQNEAQ. The CDR3 has 16 amino acids. V lost 5 bases, J lost 4 bases, and 9 bases stayed unmatched. The CDR3 nucleotides read TGTGCCAGCAGCATAGGGGCTAGCGGGGCGTACAATGAGCAGTTCTTC. It codes for CASSIGASGAYNEQFF. The full variable domain, rest sourced from reference TRBV7-8 and TRBJ2-1, is GAGVSQSPRYKVAKRGQDVALRCDPISGHVSLFWYQQALGQGPEFLTYFQNEAQLDKSGLPSDRFFAERPEGSVSTLKIQRTQQEDSAVYLCASSIGASGAYNEQFFGPGTRLTVL.

This clonotype was found many times. The chain is built from TRBV19 and TRBJ2-7, with 9 bases matching TRBD1. Germline V lookup: CDR1 LNHDA, CDR2 SQIVND (reference sequence). The CDR3 consists of 14 residues. J lost 6 bases, V lost 5 bases, and 8 bases had no gene match. The chain's CDR3 is CASSSGTGLLEQYF. Written as DNA, the CDR3 is TGTGCCAGTAGTTCCGGGACAGGGTTGCTCGAGCAGTACTTC. Filled out from reference TRBV19 and TRBJ2-7, the complete variable domain reads DGGITQSPKYLFRKEGQNVTLSCEQNLNHDAMYWYRQDPGQGLRLIYYSQIVNDFQKGDIAEGYSVSREKKESFPLTVTSAQKNPTAFYLCASSSGTGLLEQYFGPGTRLTVT.

This clonotype was picked up many times. The chain carries TRBV20-1 and TRBJ1-1; D may be TRBD1 (5 bases). The CDR3 extends over 14 amino acids. The V gene lost 0 bases and the J gene lost 2 bases, with 10 bases spanning the gap. Germline V gene data show CDR1 as DFQATT and CDR2 as SNEGSKA (reference sequence). CDR3 nucleotides: TGCAGTGCTAGAGAGGGCAGGGATAACACTGAAGCTTTCTTT. It encodes CSAREGRDNTEAFF.

This chain links TRBV18 with TRBJ2-7, with D possibly being TRBD2 (5 bases). CDR3 size: 14 residues. Germline-derived CDR1 and CDR2 are KGHSH and LQKENI. Trimming took 5 bases from V and 5 from J, leaving 16 bases between them. CDR3 amino acids: CASSIGQEENEQYF. CDR3 in DNA: TGTGCCAGCTCAATCGGCCAGGAGGAGAACGAGCAGTACTTC.

The sample holds a few counts of this clonotype. The chain recombines TRBV5-5 with TRBJ1-1, with 10 bases matching TRBD1. The trim removed 3 bases at V and 0 bases at J, leaving 5 bases unmatched. Germline CDR1 SGHKS, CDR2 YYEKEE (reference sequence). The CDR3 length is 16 residues. The CDR3 DNA reads as TGTGCCAGCAGCTCCGGGACAGGGGTTTTGAACACTGAAGCTTTCTTT. Translated: CASSSGTGVLNTEAFF.

This clonotype showed up many times. V usage is TRBV30 and J usage is TRBJ1-6, with 7 bases that match TRBD1. The CDR3 covers 15 residues. CDR1 and CDR2 (germline): GTSNPN, SVGIG (reference sequence). V trimming: 3 bases; J trimming: 6 bases; junction bases outside the gene matches: 8. CDR3 residues: CAWSETTGINSPLHF. The CDR3 nucleotides read TGTGCCTGGAGCGAAACGACAGGGATTAATTCACCCCTCCACTTT.

This clonotype was picked up many times. The chain is built from TRBV5-1 and TRBJ1-6; 7 nucleotides agree with TRBD1. The V segment lost 0 bases and the J segment 0 bases; nucleotides outside the gene matches: 9. Germline V gene data show CDR1 as SGHRS and CDR2 as YFSETQ. The CDR3 length is 19 residues. CDR3 nucleotide sequence: TGCGCCAGCAGCTTGGTCGTCAGGGGGTCTGGCTCCTATAATTCACCCCTCCACTTT. Translation: CASSLVVRGSGSYNSPLHF.

There are many counts of this clonotype. V gene TRBV30 combines with J gene TRBJ1-6, with D uncertain. V gave up 0 bases and J gave up 7 bases, with 10 bases separating them. Germline values: CDR1 GTSNPN, CDR2 SVGIG (reference sequence). CDR3 size: 14 residues. This chain's CDR3 is CAWSVTRGNSPLHF. CDR3 coding DNA: TGTGCCTGGAGTGTTACCAGAGGCAATTCACCCCTCCACTTT. Looking up the rest from reference TRBV30 and TRBJ1-6 gives the full variable domain: SQTIHQWPATLVQPVGSPLSLECTVEGTSNPNLYWYRQAAGRGLQLLFYSVGIGQISSEVPQNLSASRPQDRQFILSSKKLLLSDSGFYLCAWSVTRGNSPLHFGNGTRLTVT.

This clonotype was detected many times. This chain uses TRBV7-9 with TRBJ1-1; D is perhaps TRBD1 (5 bases). Germline V CDR1 and CDR2: SEHNR, FQNEAQ (reference sequence). V lost 1 base, J lost 6 bases, and 9 bases lay in between. CDR3 length equals 13 residues. CDR3 amino acids: CASSLDAGAEAFF. CDR3 sequence (DNA): TGTGCCAGCAGCTTAGACGCGGGGGCTGAAGCTTTCTTT.